This TCR beta chain was observed in a study of blood T cells in healthy people across ages. Overall study context: Template switching caught about one barcoded beta molecule for each two T cells.

The CDR3 is made up of 15 amino acids. Trimming cost V 5 bases and J 5 bases, with 17 bases left between them. CDR1 and CDR2 from the germline V gene are MNHEY and SVGAGI. Study findings and constraints: Naive CD4+ cell counts and diversity both ran higher in long-lived than in aged donors.

Comments on this clonotype: The antigen is undetermined.

Each donor's blood draw was roughly 10 milliliters of peripheral blood. Combining a sample-barcoded 5' primer with a J-beta primer mix, a second PCR ran for about 6 to 12 cycles. TCRdb analysed the 5' RACE reads with MiXCR anew, one entry per CDR3 protein. The sample yields about a million distinct CDR3 sequences, roughly 43% seen once. The rearrangement joins TRBV6-5 to TRBJ2-3; a weak D match, TRBD1 (6 bases). Sequenced material: blood. The sequence was collected from a man aged 25-45 years in good health. The CDR3 reads CASSPSEGVLDTQYF. The CDR3 DNA reads as TGTGCCAGCAGTCCCTCCGAGGGGGTACTAGATACGCAGTATTTT.